This T cell receptor (beta chain) was recorded in a study of blood T cell repertoires in COVID-19. The assay was immunoSEQ multiplex PCR, and TCRdb's table has in-frame clones only and misses some. This sample carries around 210,000 clones, approximately 80% of them seen once, and the ten largest clones take 7.5% to 9%. This CDR3 is 15 amino acids long. The germline V gene has CDR1 KGHSH and CDR2 LQKENI. Losses at the gene ends were 4 bases for V and 1 base for J; bases not matched to a gene: 2. Sequencing was performed on peripheral blood. The rearrangement uses TRBV18 and TRBJ2-3, with 10 bases identical to TRBD2. The sequence was obtained from a woman of 80 years or more with COVID-19, enrolled during active disease. As DNA, the CDR3 is TGTGCCAGCTCACAAAGCGGGGGGGGCACAGATACGCAGTATTTT. It translates to CASSQSGGGTDTQYF.